These 5 T cell receptor beta chains were sequenced from one sample in a study of OX40 agonist ivuxolimab in advanced cancers. Sequencing used immunoSEQ multiplex PCR; TCRdb keeps in-frame clones, though not all of them. Seen here are tens of thousands of clones, 92% observed once, and the top ten hold over 0.35%. The specimen comprised CD4+ or CD8+ T cells sorted from blood, sampled in a trial of the OX40 agonist ivuxolimab. The receptors originated from an adult with an advanced solid tumor such as melanoma, head and neck, liver or kidney cancer.

The chain links TRBV6-5 to TRBJ1-2, with D maybe TRBD1 (5 bases). V was pared by 5 bases and J by 7 bases, with 20 bases between. The CDR3 has 15 amino acids. From germline, CDR1 is MNHEY and CDR2 SVGAGI. CDR3 in DNA: TGTGCCAGCAGTCCAACCCAGGGTTTGATCAGTGGCTACACCTTC. It translates to CASSPTQGLISGYTF.

This chain links TRBV30 with TRBJ2-1; no clear D. The V gene's germline CDR1 is GTSNPN and CDR2 SVGIG (reference sequence). V was shortened by 4 bases and J by 10 bases, with 14 bases between the two germline ends. The CDR3 consists of 12 residues. CDR3 amino acids: CAWNIRTTEQFF. CDR3 DNA: TGTGCCTGGAATATTAGAACAACAGAGCAGTTCTTC.

The chain links TRBV30 to TRBJ1-2; 7 bases align to TRBD1. Germline V CDR1 and CDR2: GTSNPN, SVGIG (reference sequence). With V trimmed by 1 base and J by 4 bases, 3 bases remained unmatched. The CDR3 runs 13 residues. Written as DNA, the CDR3 is TGTGCCTGGAGTGGGTCAGGGGGCTATGGCTACACCTTC. Its protein is CAWSGSGGYGYTF.

The chain recombines TRBV7-6 with TRBJ2-1; D is unresolved. There are 16 residues in the CDR3. With 5 bases removed from V and 8 bases from J, the gap between germline ends came to 22 bases. The germline V gene encodes CDR1 SGHVS and CDR2 FNYEAQ. CDR3 protein: CASSLADSPQGDEQFF. The CDR3 region has the DNA TGTGCCAGCAGCCTGGCGGATTCGCCGCAAGGCGATGAGCAGTTCTTC. Combining the CDR3 with reference TRBV7-6 and TRBJ2-1 gives the whole variable domain GAGVSQSPRYKVTKRGQDVALRCDPISGHVSLYWYRQALGQGPEFLTYFNYEAQQDKSGLPNDRFSAERPEGSISTLTIQRTEQRDSAMYRCASSLADSPQGDEQFFGPGTRLTVL.

This chain uses TRBV10-3 with TRBJ2-2, with D perhaps matching TRBD2 (6 bases). CDR1 is ENHRY and CDR2 is SYGVKD in the germline V gene. V shed 3 bases and J shed 5 bases, with 22 bases lying between them. The CDR3 has 18 amino acids. The CDR3 sequence: CAISEQVGRGNRTGELFF. The CDR3 nucleotides read TGTGCCATCAGTGAACAGGTCGGGCGGGGAAACAGGACCGGGGAGCTGTTTTTT.